This T cell receptor (beta chain) was retrieved from a study of T cells in Graves' hyperthyroidism and ophthalmopathy (dated by TCRdb to the late 2010s). Turning to the overall study: Peripheral blood samples were taken at the time of initial diagnosis, prior to any treatment. After sampling, hyperthyroidism patients received methimazole starting at 30 mg daily, and ophthalmopathy patients received high-dose intravenous methylprednisolone. The paper reports TCR Vbeta CDR3 sequencing of some 140 peripheral blood samples: around 45 ophthalmopathy, 75 to 80 hyperthyroidism and 17 progressor patients. An independent validation cohort of under 20 hyperthyroidism patients and approximately 16 patients who later progressed to ophthalmopathy tested prospective prediction of ophthalmopathy. TCR V-J signatures able to tell the groups apart were searched for in a discovery cohort of more than 90 patients, of whom roughly 42 had Graves' ophthalmopathy and about 60 had stable Graves' hyperthyroidism. In addition, the study compared T-cell repertoires in thyroid tissue and in blood from over 5 Graves' hyperthyroidism patients. The 75 to 100 discovery patients were randomly split 7:3 into training and test sets. Summary of the overall study and its limitations: During validation, the model predicted progression to ophthalmopathy a median of around 7 months ahead of onset, with approximately 70% sensitivity and roughly 72% specificity. Most expanded thyroid clonotypes (frequency above 0.001) were also detected in blood, suggesting blood repertoires may reflect thyroid immune responses. Ophthalmopathy was separated from stable hyperthyroidism by a 13 V-J signature model, with 85% to 90% sensitivity and approximately 84% specificity obtained in cross-validation and 80%/75% obtained in testing. Sample size was not statistically predetermined, and investigators were not blinded to group allocation.

Stable Graves' hyperthyroidism was defined as no progression to ophthalmopathy during 18 months of follow-up. The hyperthyroidism patients were between 18 and 65 years old and newly diagnosed, with a disease duration of less than 2 months. Patients with uncontrolled infections, other autoimmune diseases, pregnancy or lactation were excluded. Diagnoses were based on clinical symptoms, serum thyroxine and TRAb, thyroid ultrasound and orbital computed tomography. Ficoll-Paque density gradient centrifugation was used to isolate PBMCs from about 9 ml of fresh peripheral blood. Total RNA was extracted with Trizol reagent, and quality was checked on an Agilent 2100 Bioanalyzer. Reading from cysteine to phenylalanine, the CDR3 counts 14 amino acids. Only CDR3 DNA remains: 42 bases, in frame from the first base. Per the germline V gene, MNHEY is the CDR1 and SVGAGI is the CDR2. V is clipped by 0 bases and J by 2 bases, and the sequence between their germline boundaries is 7 bases long.

TCR beta CDR3 regions were amplified from RNA transcripts. A first-round RT-PCR of the TCR CDR3 used the HTBI primer set with the Qiagen OneStep RT-PCR kit. Libraries were constructed in a second round of multiplex PCR, after which size selection and purification were performed. Paired-end sequencing of the libraries was performed with 100 bp reads on an Illumina HiSeq2000. The paper's processing steps were these. Raw data were processed with SOAPnuke, discarding reads with adapters, uncalled bases, mean Phred below 15, or no exact constant-primer or identifier match. High-quality paired reads were merged with COPE v1.2.5, and unique nucleotide sequences were defined as clonotypes. MiTCR v1.1 was used to align clonotypes to the IMGT TRBV, TRBD and TRBJ reference segments. The analysis included only V-J combinations with a frequency above 0.0001, which together covered more than 98% of the repertoires. A TCS score was defined as the ratio of F50 (clonal expansion) to E x V (chaos), with BLOSUM62-based TCRdist applied between CDR3 peptides within each V-J. Welch's t-statistics and random forest reduced some 510 V-J features to roughly 13, which were used in a naive Bayes classifier (R e1071). Starting from the raw public reads, TCRdb applied fastp trimming at Q25, assembled clones with MiXCR and retained in-frame beta chains. CDR3 protein sequences are deduplicated, and each keeps its most common genes and DNA. V and J calls and clone size were set by TCRdb, not the authors. The sample has approximately 380,000 distinct CDR3 sequences on record, about a fifth of them singletons. Jointly, the top ten make up about 3.7% of the sample.

The sample holds many counts of this clonotype. Its antigen is still unknown. No clone much larger than this one lies a single base away; base qualities are absent. This TCR derives from a woman between 18 and 29 years old with Graves' hyperthyroidism. Material for sequencing was blood. The rearranged chain carries TRBV6-5 and TRBJ2-5; the D gene cannot be resolved reliably. The CDR3 reads as follows: CASSYSGFQETQYF. The sequenced DNA is TGTGCCAGCAGTTACTCCGGGTTTCAAGAGACCCAGTACTTC.